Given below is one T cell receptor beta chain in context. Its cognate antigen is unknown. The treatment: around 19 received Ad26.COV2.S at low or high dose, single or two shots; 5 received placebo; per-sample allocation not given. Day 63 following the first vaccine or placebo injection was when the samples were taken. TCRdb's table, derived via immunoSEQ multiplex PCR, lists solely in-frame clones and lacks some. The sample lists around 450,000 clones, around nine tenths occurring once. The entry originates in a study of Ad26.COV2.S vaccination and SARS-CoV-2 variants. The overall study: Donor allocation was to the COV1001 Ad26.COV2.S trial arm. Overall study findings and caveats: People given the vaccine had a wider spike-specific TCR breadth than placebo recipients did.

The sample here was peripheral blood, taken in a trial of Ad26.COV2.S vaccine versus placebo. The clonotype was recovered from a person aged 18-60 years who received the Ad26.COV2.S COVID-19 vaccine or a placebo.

The CDR3 bases are TGTGCCAGTAGCACCGGGACGGGCCGCAATCAGCCCCAGCATTTT. It translates to CASSTGTGRNQPQHF. This chain links TRBV19 with TRBJ1-5; D is perhaps TRBD1 (5 bases). The CDR3 length is 15 residues. Trimming stripped 6 bases from V and 2 bases from J, with 14 bases between. Germline V lookup: CDR1 LNHDA, CDR2 SQIVND (reference sequence). Based on the CDR3 plus reference TRBV19 and TRBJ1-5, the full variable domain is DGGITQSPKYLFRKEGQNVTLSCEQNLNHDAMYWYRQDPGQGLRLIYYSQIVNDFQKGDIAEGYSVSREKKESFPLTVTSAQKNPTAFYLCASSTGTGRNQPQHFGDGTRLSIL.